A single sample gave rise to the 24 T cell receptor beta chains below, sequenced in a study of PD-1 blockade in classical Hodgkin lymphoma. Libraries were prepared by immunoSEQ multiplex PCR; TCRdb keeps only in-frame clonotypes and omits some of them. The sample consists of 40,000 to 45,000 clones, approximately 70% of them appearing once. Time point of the sample: cycle 4 day 1 (C4D1), after more than 5 weeks of nivolumab. All patients relapsed after autologous stem cell transplantation, and brentuximab vedotin exposure varied. Source: peripheral blood mononuclear cells (PBMCs), taken before the fourth cycle of nivolumab. All receptors come from a human donor with classical Hodgkin lymphoma.

The chain is built from TRBV15 and TRBJ2-5; weak D call: TRBD2 (6 bases). Germline V gene data show CDR1 as LNHNV and CDR2 as YYDKDF (reference sequence). This CDR3 region has 15 residues. Trimming cost V 0 bases and J 5 bases, with 13 bases left between them. CDR3 nucleotide sequence: TGTGCCACCAGCAGAGATAACGGGGCGGGGGAGACCCAGTACTTC. Amino acid sequence: CATSRDNGAGETQYF.

The chain links TRBV10-3 to TRBJ1-1, with TRBD1 matching 8 bases. The V gene end was trimmed by 2 bases and the J gene end by 5 bases; junction bases not matched to a gene: 7. The CDR3 is 15 amino acids. Per the germline V gene, CDR1 is ENHRY and CDR2 is SYGVKD. In nucleotides, the CDR3 is TGTGCCATCAGTGAGGCGACAGGGGTCGGTACTGAAGCTTTCTTT. It codes for CAISEATGVGTEAFF.

V usage is TRBV6-1 and J usage is TRBJ2-7, with TRBD1 matching over 7 bases. V lost 6 bases to trimming and J lost 2 bases; unmatched junction nucleotides: 4. The CDR3 totals 13 residues. Germline loops: CDR1 MNHNS, CDR2 SASEGT. The DNA of the CDR3 is TGTGCCAGCAGCAGACAGGGACCCTACGAGCAGTACTTC. Residues: CASSRQGPYEQYF.

The gene calls are TRBV11-2 and TRBJ2-7, with D perhaps TRBD1 (6 bases). Germline values: CDR1 SGHAT, CDR2 FQNNGV. The CDR3 loop spans 14 amino acids. Trimming shortened V by 5 bases and J by 4 bases, and 15 bases separated the two germline ends. Written as DNA, the CDR3 is TGTGCCAGCAGCGAGGGGGTTTCCTTTTACGAGCAGTACTTC. Its protein product is CASSEGVSFYEQYF.

This clone has a handful of counts. The genes are TRBV20-1 and TRBJ1-2; D is ambiguous. Per germline, CDR1 DFQATT and CDR2 SNEGSKA (reference sequence). Trimming shortened V by 5 bases and J by 7 bases, and 8 bases separated the two germline ends. This CDR3 region has 10 residues. The CDR3 loop is CSAYSSGYTF. As DNA, the CDR3 is TGCAGTGCTTACAGTAGTGGCTACACCTTC.

This sequence joins TRBV10-2 and TRBJ1-2; D is ambiguous. The CDR3 covers 12 residues. Germline V gene data show CDR1 as WSHSY and CDR2 as SAAADI. Trimming left V 0 bases short and J 4 bases short, with 3 bases between. Here the CDR3 reads CASSESFYGYTF. As DNA, the CDR3 is TGCGCCAGCAGTGAGTCTTTCTATGGCTACACCTTC.

The chain employs TRBV19 and TRBJ1-1; D gene unclear. The germline gives CDR1 LNHDA, CDR2 SQIVND (reference sequence). This CDR3 has 15 residues. V lost 8 bases and J lost 5, with 21 bases in between. The CDR3 DNA reads TGTGCCAGTTGGGAGTGGGCCGGGAGTGGGACTGAAGCTTTCTTT. As protein: CASWEWAGSGTEAFF. The entire variable domain, with the rest obtained from reference TRBV19 and TRBJ1-1, is as follows: DGGITQSPKYLFRKEGQNVTLSCEQNLNHDAMYWYRQDPGQGLRLIYYSQIVNDFQKGDIAEGYSVSREKKESFPLTVTSAQKNPTAFYLCASWEWAGSGTEAFFGQGTRLTVV.

In this sample, this clone turned up a few times. J is TRBJ2-1 and V is TRBV9; 7 nucleotides line up with TRBD2. CDR3 size: 14 residues. The germline gives CDR1 SGDLS, CDR2 YYNGEE. Trimming at V came to 0 bases and at J to 7 bases, leaving 4 bases not matched to a gene. This CDR3 is CASSVGTSRNEQFF. CDR3 sequence (DNA): TGTGCCAGCAGCGTAGGGACTAGTAGAAATGAGCAGTTCTTC.

The gene calls are TRBV19 and TRBJ2-1, with 9 bases that match TRBD1. CDR1 is LNHDA, CDR2 SQIVND, per germline (reference sequence). The CDR3 is made up of 14 amino acids. J lost 6 bases, V lost 7 bases, and 7 bases had no gene match. The CDR3 sequence: CASTWTGEGNEQFF. The CDR3 DNA sequence: TGTGCCAGTACCTGGACAGGGGAGGGCAATGAGCAGTTCTTC.

In this sample, this clone turned up a few times. This chain uses TRBV21-1 with TRBJ1-1; TRBD1 is the table's D call and was not checked against the DNA. TRBV21-1 is given as a pseudogene. CDR3 length equals 10 residues. The CDR3 region has the DNA TGTGCCAGCAGCAGACAGGGAGCTTTCTTT. Translating gives CASSRQGAFF.

This chain links TRBV11-3 with TRBJ1-1; the D is unclear. Trimming stripped 2 bases from V and 6 bases from J, with 13 bases between. From germline, CDR1 is SGHNT and CDR2 YENEEA. The CDR3 length is 14 residues. The CDR3 here is CASSLSAASPEAFF. The CDR3, as DNA: TGTGCCAGCAGCTTATCTGCAGCGAGTCCTGAAGCTTTCTTT.

Only a few counts were recorded for this clone. CDR3 nucleotide sequence: TGTGCCAGCAGCCCGACAGGGGATCTCCACTATGGCTACACCTTC. Protein: CASSPTGDLHYGYTF. The chain employs TRBV7-8 and TRBJ1-2; 8 nucleotides match TRBD1. V shed 5 bases and J 3 bases; nucleotides not matched to a gene: 8. The CDR3 consists of 15 residues. Germline CDR1 SGHVS, CDR2 FQNEAQ.

This chain uses TRBV14 with TRBJ2-1; weak D call: TRBD1 (6 bases). The CDR3 is 16 amino acids. Germline V gene data show CDR1 as SGHDN and CDR2 as FVKESK. V was shortened by 4 bases and J by 3 bases, with 16 bases between the two germline ends. DNA for the CDR3: TGTGCCAGCAGCCTAGATACAGGGCGGGTCTACAATGAGCAGTTCTTC. This sequence encodes CASSLDTGRVYNEQFF.

This clone was counted many times. This sequence joins TRBV4-3 and TRBJ1-1; D remains unclear. Germline V gene lookup returns CDR1 LGHNA and CDR2 YSLEER. There are 15 residues in the CDR3. The V gene lost 1 base and the J gene lost 2 bases, with 11 bases spanning the gap. CDR3 nucleotides: TGCGCCAGCAGCCAAGGAGGTATCACTAACACTGAAGCTTTCTTT. Its translation: CASSQGGITNTEAFF.

V usage is TRBV18 and J usage is TRBJ1-6; 7 bases agree with TRBD1. The J segment lost 7 bases and the V segment lost 2 bases, leaving 2 bases of the junction unmatched. This CDR3 comprises 14 residues. Per the germline V gene, CDR1 is KGHSH and CDR2 is LQKENI. CDR3 loop: CASSPDRANSPLHF. Here the CDR3 DNA reads TGTGCCAGCTCACCAGACAGGGCCAATTCACCCCTCCACTTT.

By sample fraction, this clone is medium-sized. The chain uses TRBV6-6 and TRBJ1-2; TRBD1 agrees at 10 bases. In germline, CDR1 is MNHNY, CDR2 SVGAGI (reference sequence). V lost 5 bases, J lost 4 bases, and 4 bases stayed unmatched. This CDR3 region has 14 residues. CDR3 protein: CASSVTGGVYGYTF. In nucleotides, the CDR3 is TGTGCCAGCAGTGTGACAGGGGGCGTCTATGGCTACACCTTC.

The chain employs TRBV2 and TRBJ2-7; tentatively, D is TRBD1 (5 bases). The CDR3 loop spans 15 amino acids. CDR1 is SNHLY and CDR2 is FYNNEI in the germline V gene. CDR3 region: CAIRGIGLRPYEQYF. As DNA, the CDR3 is TGTGCTATAAGGGGTATAGGGTTGAGGCCCTACGAGCAGTACTTC.

This clone was counted once. V gene TRBV5-6 combines with J gene TRBJ1-1, with 8 positions matching TRBD1. This CDR3 is built from 16 residues. J was trimmed by 5 bases and V by 4 bases; bases with no gene match: 13. From germline, CDR1 is SGHDT and CDR2 YYEEEE. The chain's CDR3 is CASSHTLGQGDTEAFF. CDR3 bases: TGTGCCAGCAGCCATACCCTTGGACAGGGAGATACTGAAGCTTTCTTT.

V is TRBV7-3 and J is TRBJ2-6; 9 nucleotides match TRBD1. The CDR3 is made up of 18 amino acids. V was pared by 5 bases and J by 4 bases, with 12 bases of the junction left unmatched. CDR1 and CDR2 (germline): SGHTA, FQGTGA. The CDR3 DNA reads TGTGCCAGCAGCCCCCGTCCCGGGACAGGGACGGGGGCCAACGTCCTGACTTTC. Encoded protein: CASSPRPGTGTGANVLTF.

This chain joins TRBV13 and TRBJ2-7; TRBD2 might be the D (7 bases). This CDR3 is built from 16 residues. Trimming pared 0 bases from V and 0 bases from J, leaving 12 bases between. Germline CDR1 reads PRHDT; CDR2 reads FYEKMQ (reference sequence). The chain's CDR3 is CASSLGAGAPSYEQYF. CDR3 nucleotides: TGTGCCAGCAGCTTAGGCGCGGGGGCCCCCTCCTACGAGCAGTACTTC. The whole variable domain, remainder taken from reference TRBV13 and TRBJ2-7, is AAGVIQSPRHLIKEKRETATLKCYPIPRHDTVYWYQQGPGQDPQFLISFYEKMQSDKGSIPDRFSAQQFSDYHSELNMSSLELGDSALYFCASSLGAGAPSYEQYFGPGTRLTVT.

This chain's CDR3 is CASRELHEQYF. The CDR3 DNA reads as TGTGCCAGCAGGGAACTGCACGAGCAGTACTTC. The chain couples TRBV6-1 to TRBJ2-7; D is undetermined. The CDR3 loop spans 11 amino acids. Trimming took off 6 bases at V and 5 bases at J, with 8 bases between the two ends. From germline, CDR1 is MNHNS and CDR2 SASEGT.

In the case of this clone: At one end, the junction sequence differs from germline, possibly due to a read error. V gene TRBV6-6 combines with J gene TRBJ1-2; weak D call: TRBD1 (5 bases). Germline V gene data show CDR1 as MNHNY and CDR2 as SVGAGI (reference sequence). The CDR3 totals 11 residues. In nucleotides, the CDR3 is TGTGCCACCAGTTGGGGGGATGGCTACACCTTC. This sequence encodes CATSWGDGYTF.

The chain combines TRBV7-2 with TRBJ2-7; D may be TRBD2 (6 bases). The CDR3 sequence is 17 residues long. Per the germline V gene, CDR1 is SGHTA and CDR2 is FQGNSA. Between the trimmed V and J ends, which lost 4 bases and 2 bases, there was a span of 21 bases. CDR3 protein: CASSSGVTGTPAYEQYF. The CDR3 DNA reads TGTGCCAGCAGCTCCGGAGTGACGGGGACTCCTGCCTACGAGCAGTACTTC.

CDR3 amino acids: CATAQGGSHSPLHF. DNA for the CDR3: TGTGCCACTGCCCAAGGGGGAAGTCATTCACCCCTCCACTTT. V usage is TRBV13 and J usage is TRBJ1-6; tentative D call: TRBD1 (6 bases). Trimming took 10 bases from V and 8 from J, leaving 18 bases between them. The CDR3 is 14 residues long. Germline CDR1 is PRHDT and CDR2 is FYEKMQ (reference sequence). Full variable domain (rest looked up from reference TRBV13 and TRBJ1-6): AAGVIQSPRHLIKEKRETATLKCYPIPRHDTVYWYQQGPGQDPQFLISFYEKMQSDKGSIPDRFSAQQFSDYHSELNMSSLELGDSALYFCATAQGGSHSPLHFGNGTRLTVT.